A single sample gave rise to the 31 T cell receptor beta chains below, sequenced in a study of blood T cell repertoires in COVID-19. Clones were sequenced by immunoSEQ multiplex PCR, and TCRdb holds only the in-frame ones, with some missing. The table shows a few hundred thousand clones, with 75% to 85% occurring only once. Sequencing used PBMCs or T cells enriched from blood (not recorded which). All receptors come from a man aged 35 to 55 who had recovered from COVID-19.

The chain recombines TRBV29-1 with TRBJ2-1; 9 nucleotides align to TRBD1. The germline V gene has CDR1 SQVTM and CDR2 ANQGSEA. CDR3 length: 12 residues. V was clipped by 5 bases and J by 7 bases; unmatched bases: 3. CDR3 residues: CSVWGQGNEQFF. CDR3 sequence (DNA): TGCAGCGTTTGGGGACAGGGTAATGAGCAGTTCTTC.

The chain employs TRBV6-5 and TRBJ1-2; D is unclear. This CDR3 is built from 15 residues. In germline, CDR1 is MNHEY, CDR2 SVGAGI. V shed 7 bases and J shed 4 bases, with 19 bases lying between them. The CDR3 nucleotides are TGTGCCAGCACCTTCCAGGCAGTCATCCTCTATGGCTACACCTTC. It is translated as CASTFQAVILYGYTF.

This clone was recorded once. The V and J genes are TRBV30 and TRBJ1-2, with D possibly being TRBD1 (5 bases). V was cut by 3 bases and J by 5 bases, with 13 bases left in between. CDR1 and CDR2 (germline): GTSNPN, SVGIG (reference sequence). The CDR3 contains 13 residues. The DNA of the CDR3 is TGTGCCTGGAGAAGGCAGGGAGGGTATGGCTACACCTTC. It encodes CAWRRQGGYGYTF.

The chain is built from TRBV15 and TRBJ1-2; a possible D gene is TRBD1 (5 bases). Trimming removed 0 bases from V and 8 bases from J, with 13 bases in between. Germline CDR1 and CDR2: LNHNV and YYDKDF (reference sequence). The CDR3 consists of 14 residues. This CDR3 is CATSRDLGGGGYTF. CDR3 DNA sequence: TGTGCCACCAGCAGAGATCTCGGGGGTGGAGGCTACACCTTC. Complete variable domain (other parts from reference TRBV15 and TRBJ1-2): DAMVIQNPRYQVTQFGKPVTLSCSQTLNHNVMYWYQQKSSQAPKLLFHYYDKDFNNEADTPDNFQSRRPNTSFCFLDIRSPGLGDTAMYLCATSRDLGGGGYTFGSGTRLTVV.

J is TRBJ2-1 and V is TRBV30; 11 nucleotides agree with TRBD2. There are 17 residues in the CDR3. After removal of 8 bases from V and 7 bases from J, the junction contained 19 bases not matched to a gene. Germline V lookup: CDR1 GTSNPN, CDR2 SVGIG (reference sequence). This CDR3 is CAVIAGGRYPRGNEQFF. The CDR3 bases are TGTGCCGTAATAGCGGGGGGGAGGTACCCGAGGGGTAATGAGCAGTTCTTC.

V and J are TRBV7-3 and TRBJ2-1; 9 bases map to TRBD2. Losses at the gene ends were 0 bases for V and 8 bases for J; bases not matched to a gene: 2. This CDR3 contains 14 residues. Germline V gene data show CDR1 as SGHTA and CDR2 as FQGTGA. CDR3 region: CASSLTGLAHEQFF. The CDR3 bases are TGTGCCAGCAGCTTAACGGGACTAGCCCATGAGCAGTTCTTC.

The chain has TRBV21-1 and TRBJ2-3; no check of the table's D call, TRBD2, against the DNA was made. TRBV21-1 is noted as a pseudogene. The CDR3 runs 17 residues. CDR3 loop: CASTRAGTSGFTDTQYF. In DNA form, the CDR3 reads TGTGCCAGCACAAGGGCTGGGACTAGCGGATTCACAGATACGCAGTATTTT.

This rearrangement joins TRBV2 to TRBJ2-4; the D gene is possibly TRBD2 (6 bases). V gave up 5 bases and J gave up 3 bases, with 14 bases separating them. The CDR3 covers 15 residues. CDR1 is SNHLY, CDR2 FYNNEI, per germline. DNA for the CDR3: TGTGCCAGCAGTTTGACTAGTCTGGGCAAAAACATTCAGTACTTC. Encoded protein: CASSLTSLGKNIQYF. The full variable domain, its missing parts supplied by reference TRBV2 and TRBJ2-4, is EPEVTQTPSHQVTQMGQEVILRCVPISNHLYFYWYRQILGQKVEFLVSFYNNEISEKSEIFDDQFSVERPDGSNFTLKIRSTKLEDSAMYFCASSLTSLGKNIQYFGAGTRLSVL.

The chain employs TRBV3-1 (or the pseudogene TRBV3-2) and TRBJ2-1, with 14 bases fitting TRBD2. Germline V lookup: CDR1 LGHDT, CDR2 YNNKEL (reference sequence). V lost 5 bases, J lost 8 bases, and 14 bases stayed unmatched. This CDR3 contains 18 residues. Written as DNA, the CDR3 is TGTGCCAGCAGCTTCGGACTAGCGGGGGGCAAACCGCTTGATGAGCAGTTCTTC. This gives the protein CASSFGLAGGKPLDEQFF.

The chain combines TRBV19 with TRBJ1-2; D possibly corresponds to TRBD1 (5 bases). This CDR3 is 16 amino acids long. Germline CDR1 reads LNHDA; CDR2 reads SQIVND (reference sequence). Deletions cut 6 bases from V and 3 bases from J, with 20 bases between. Written as DNA, the CDR3 is TGTGCCAGTAGGGTCGGGGGAGGCTCAGAACACTATGGCTACACCTTC. Protein product: CASRVGGGSEHYGYTF.

This sequence joins TRBV24-1 and TRBJ2-1; 12 bases map to TRBD2. Trimming took 0 bases from V and 7 from J; bases not matched to a gene: 6. This CDR3 has 17 residues. CDR1 is KGHDR and CDR2 is SFDVKD in the germline V gene. CDR3 nucleotides: TGTGCCACCAGTGATTTGAAGGCTAGCGGGGGGGGGAATGAGCAGTTCTTC. Translating it yields CATSDLKASGGGNEQFF.

In nucleotides, the CDR3 is TGCGCCAGCAGCTCCCCACGATTGAGCTCCTACAATGAGCAGTTCTTC. Translated, it gives CASSSPRLSSYNEQFF. The V and J genes are TRBV5-1 and TRBJ2-1; D remains ambiguous. The V gene lost 3 bases and the J gene lost 0 bases, with 13 bases spanning the gap. The germline V gene has CDR1 SGHRS and CDR2 YFSETQ. The CDR3 contains 16 residues.

This chain links TRBV10-1 with TRBJ2-2; the D gene is possibly TRBD1 (5 bases). Germline CDR1 reads WNHNN; CDR2 reads SYGVQD (reference sequence). The V end was cut by 4 bases, the J end by 1 base, with 16 bases between. There are 17 residues in the CDR3. The CDR3 spells CASSGHEGALNTGELFF. In DNA, the CDR3 is TGCGCCAGCAGTGGGCATGAAGGGGCGCTGAACACCGGGGAGCTGTTTTTT.

Regarding this clone: Other DNA sequences in this specimen translate into the identical CDR3. The rearrangement links TRBV19 to TRBJ1-1, with 8 bases aligning to TRBD1. The CDR3 contains 13 residues. Germline lookup yields CDR1 LNHDA and CDR2 SQIVND (reference sequence). V shed 5 bases, J shed 2 bases, and the junction held 1 base outside the gene matches. DNA of the CDR3: TGTGCCAGTAGTGACAGGGGTAACACTGAAGCTTTCTTT. This codes for CASSDRGNTEAFF. The full variable domain, rest sourced from reference TRBV19 and TRBJ1-1, is DGGITQSPKYLFRKEGQNVTLSCEQNLNHDAMYWYRQDPGQGLRLIYYSQIVNDFQKGDIAEGYSVSREKKESFPLTVTSAQKNPTAFYLCASSDRGNTEAFFGQGTRLTVV.

The chain has TRBV21-1 and TRBJ2-7; the table's TRBD2 call for D was not verified on the DNA. TRBV21-1 is classified as a pseudogene. CDR3 length: 15 residues. The CDR3 DNA reads as TGTGCCAGCAGCACCCCTCGTGTGAGGCGCTACGAGCAGTACTTC. It specifies CASSTPRVRRYEQYF.

J is TRBJ1-1 and V is TRBV19, with 7 bases fitting TRBD1. The V segment lost 5 bases and the J segment 7 bases; nucleotides outside the gene matches: 7. Germline values: CDR1 LNHDA, CDR2 SQIVND (reference sequence). There are 13 residues in the CDR3. The CDR3 is CASSQLQGVEAFF. In DNA form, the CDR3 reads TGTGCCAGTAGTCAACTTCAGGGGGTTGAAGCTTTCTTT. The whole variable domain, remainder taken from reference TRBV19 and TRBJ1-1, is DGGITQSPKYLFRKEGQNVTLSCEQNLNHDAMYWYRQDPGQGLRLIYYSQIVNDFQKGDIAEGYSVSREKKESFPLTVTSAQKNPTAFYLCASSQLQGVEAFFGQGTRLTVV.

J is TRBJ1-1 and V is TRBV5-1; D may be TRBD1 (5 bases). This CDR3 comprises 15 residues. Germline CDR1 and CDR2: SGHRS and YFSETQ. V dropped 3 bases and J dropped 3 bases, with 15 bases sitting between them. CDR3 DNA: TGCGCCAGCAGCTCAAACGTAGACAGTTACACTGAAGCTTTCTTT. Its translation: CASSSNVDSYTEAFF.

The rearrangement uses TRBV29-1 and TRBJ2-1; TRBD2 might be the D (6 bases). CDR1 SQVTM and CDR2 ANQGSEA come from the germline V gene. Trimming left V 6 bases short and J 10 bases short, with 19 bases between. This CDR3 is 13 amino acids long. CDR3 region: CSVVLPGTSEQFF. Here the CDR3 DNA reads TGCAGCGTCGTTTTACCCGGGACTTCCGAGCAGTTCTTC.

The rearrangement joins TRBV7-8 to TRBJ2-7; 11 bases agree with TRBD2. Per germline, CDR1 SGHVS and CDR2 FQNEAQ. The trim removed 0 bases at V and 2 bases at J, leaving 9 bases unmatched. The CDR3 runs to 18 residues. CDR3 nucleotide sequence: TGTGCCAGCAGCTTAGCTTCGAGTGGGACTAGCGGAGCCTACGAGCAGTACTTC. Translation gives CASSLASSGTSGAYEQYF.

The chain has TRBV12-5 and TRBJ1-4; D is ambiguous. The V end was cut by 3 bases, the J end by 3 bases, with 11 bases between. Germline CDR1 LGHNT, CDR2 FRNRAP. The CDR3 runs to 15 residues. The CDR3 coding sequence is TGTGCTAGTGGTTTAGAAGAGGGAGCTAATGAAAAACTGTTTTTT. It is translated as CASGLEEGANEKLFF.

The V and J genes are TRBV19 and TRBJ2-2; TRBD2 matches at 8 bases. V shed 1 base, J shed 6 bases, and the junction held 10 bases outside the gene matches. Per germline, CDR1 LNHDA and CDR2 SQIVND (reference sequence). The CDR3 is 17 amino acids. The CDR3, as DNA: TGTGCCAGTAGTATAGGATCCGGGAGGGTTGGCGCCGGGGAGCTGTTTTTT. It codes for CASSIGSGRVGAGELFF.

CDR3: CASSLVPRAGRNTEAFF. CDR3 coding DNA: TGTGCCAGCAGCTTAGTCCCCCGGGCAGGGCGGAACACTGAAGCTTTCTTT. This chain links TRBV11-2 with TRBJ1-1; D is possibly TRBD1 (5 bases). Per the germline V gene, CDR1 is SGHAT and CDR2 is FQNNGV. Trimming cost V 1 base and J 1 base, with 16 bases left between them. This CDR3 has 17 amino acids.

CDR3 in DNA: TGTGCCAGTAGTATGGGCCAAGGAACAGGGGCCAACGTCCTGACTTTC. Amino acids: CASSMGQGTGANVLTF. The rearrangement joins TRBV19 to TRBJ2-6; D is ambiguous. CDR1 and CDR2 from the germline V gene are LNHDA and SQIVND (reference sequence). The CDR3 is 16 amino acids. V shed 3 bases and J shed 4 bases, with 13 bases lying between them. Drawing the rest from reference TRBV19 and TRBJ2-6, the complete variable domain is DGGITQSPKYLFRKEGQNVTLSCEQNLNHDAMYWYRQDPGQGLRLIYYSQIVNDFQKGDIAEGYSVSREKKESFPLTVTSAQKNPTAFYLCASSMGQGTGANVLTFGAGSRLTVL.

The chain links TRBV13 to TRBJ2-5, with D possibly being TRBD2 (5 bases). Deletions cut 5 bases from V and 5 bases from J, with 21 bases between. The CDR3 runs to 16 residues. CDR1 and CDR2 from the germline V gene are PRHDT and FYEKMQ (reference sequence). The CDR3 region is CASSPPLEDMTETQYF. The CDR3, as DNA: TGTGCCAGCAGCCCCCCGTTGGAGGATATGACGGAGACCCAGTACTTC.

This sequence joins TRBV2 and TRBJ2-5; TRBD2 matches 11 bases. Unmatched junction bases numbered 5, after V lost 8 bases and J lost 0 bases. The germline gives CDR1 SNHLY, CDR2 FYNNEI. This CDR3 comprises 15 residues. In nucleotides, the CDR3 is TGTGCCAGCGCCGGGACTAGCGGAAACCAAGAGACCCAGTACTTC. Its protein is CASAGTSGNQETQYF.

This clone was found once. The V gene is TRBV3-1 (or the pseudogene TRBV3-2), the J gene TRBJ2-5; weak D call: TRBD2 (5 bases). V was cut by 4 bases and J by 5 bases, with 14 bases left in between. CDR3 length equals 14 residues. CDR1 LGHDT and CDR2 YNNKEL come from the germline V gene (reference sequence). CDR3 protein: CASSPRAGKETQYF. In DNA form, the CDR3 reads TGTGCCAGCAGCCCCCGTGCCGGGAAGGAGACCCAGTACTTC.

This chain connects TRBV5-1 to TRBJ2-3; TRBD2 aligns across 12 bases. The CDR3 length is 17 residues. Germline V gene data show CDR1 as SGHRS and CDR2 as YFSETQ. Trimming took 1 base from V and 4 from J; bases not matched to a gene: 7. This CDR3 is CASSLSPSGGASDTQYF. The CDR3, as DNA: TGCGCCAGCAGCTTGTCCCCTAGCGGGGGGGCATCAGATACGCAGTATTTT.

The sample holds a few counts of this clone. The CDR3 loop reads CASRGALFGNYGYTF. CDR3 DNA: TGTGCCAGCAGGGGGGCTTTGTTCGGGAACTATGGCTACACCTTC. The rearrangement joins TRBV21-1 to TRBJ1-2; the table assigns TRBD1, which was not confirmed against the DNA. TRBV21-1 constitutes a pseudogene. This CDR3 has 15 residues.

V gene TRBV11-3 combines with J gene TRBJ2-1; a possible D gene is TRBD2 (5 bases). The ends were cut back, 2 bases at V and 8 bases at J, with 16 bases in the middle. This CDR3 is 15 amino acids long. Germline V gives CDR1 SGHNT, CDR2 YENEEA. Written as DNA, the CDR3 is TGTGCCAGCAGCTTACTCAGCGGAGTTGGCGATGAGCAGTTCTTC. Its translation: CASSLLSGVGDEQFF.

The chain combines TRBV19 with TRBJ1-1; 8 bases match TRBD1. Germline CDR1 is LNHDA and CDR2 is SQIVND (reference sequence). CDR3 length equals 15 residues. With 6 bases clipped from V and 2 bases from J, the junction kept 8 bases outside the gene matches. The CDR3 here is CASSLKQGGNTEAFF. The CDR3 DNA reads TGTGCCAGTAGCCTGAAACAGGGGGGAAACACTGAAGCTTTCTTT. The variable domain in full, with the rest retrieved from reference TRBV19 and TRBJ1-1, is DGGITQSPKYLFRKEGQNVTLSCEQNLNHDAMYWYRQDPGQGLRLIYYSQIVNDFQKGDIAEGYSVSREKKESFPLTVTSAQKNPTAFYLCASSLKQGGNTEAFFGQGTRLTVV.

V is TRBV10-1 and J is TRBJ1-1; possibly TRBD1 for D (5 bases). The ends were cut back, 4 bases at V and 2 bases at J, with 11 bases in the middle. Per germline, CDR1 WNHNN and CDR2 SYGVQD (reference sequence). The length of the CDR3 is 14 residues. The CDR3 protein is CASSVSGKNTEAFF. In nucleotides, the CDR3 is TGCGCCAGCAGTGTTTCAGGGAAAAACACTGAAGCTTTCTTT.